This entry lists 7 T cell receptor beta chains sequenced from one sample in a study of blood T cells in healthy people across ages. Then a second PCR, running about 6 to 12 cycles, was carried out with a sample-barcoded 5' primer and a J-beta primer mix. From the 5' RACE reads, TCRdb called clonotypes with MiXCR, one entry per CDR3 protein. The sample records fewer than 1,200,000 distinct CDR3 sequences, approximately 26% being singletons. The same sample was also studied in work on T cells of mothers and their children.

The sequencing sample was made of blood. The receptors come from a girl aged 2 to 10 in good health.

This clonotype appeared a few times. In DNA form, the CDR3 reads TGCGCCAGCAGCCGAGGGGGTTTGAACACTGAAGCTTTCTTT. This gives the protein CASSRGGLNTEAFF. The J gene is TRBJ1-1, the V gene TRBV4-3; maybe TRBD1 (6 bases). The CDR3 sequence is 14 residues long. Germline CDR1 is LGHNA and CDR2 is YSLEER. Trimming removed 4 bases from V and 0 bases from J, with 9 bases in between.

This clonotype was detected a few times. The J gene is TRBJ1-6, the V gene TRBV4-1, with 7 bases identical to TRBD1. Germline V CDR1 and CDR2: MGHRA, YSYEKL. This CDR3 is built from 17 residues. The J segment lost 2 bases and the V segment lost 0 bases, leaving 4 bases of the junction unmatched. The CDR3: CASSQDGGGTYNSPLHF. In DNA, the CDR3 is TGCGCCAGCAGCCAAGATGGAGGGGGCACCTATAATTCACCCCTCCACTTT.

The sample holds a few counts of this clonotype. The rearrangement links TRBV7-2 to TRBJ2-3, with 9 positions matching TRBD2. The CDR3 sequence is 16 residues long. In germline, CDR1 is SGHTA, CDR2 FQGNSA. V shed 4 bases, J shed 5 bases, and the junction held 10 bases outside the gene matches. DNA for the CDR3: TGTGCCAGCAGCTCCCCCGGCGGGGGGGATGTAGATACGCAGTATTTT. Translating it yields CASSSPGGGDVDTQYF.

This clonotype was recorded a few times. V gene TRBV2 combines with J gene TRBJ1-2; 8 nucleotides match TRBD1. The CDR3 has 13 amino acids. The V segment lost 8 bases and the J segment 4 bases; nucleotides outside the gene matches: 6. Germline V gives CDR1 SNHLY, CDR2 FYNNEI. In DNA form, the CDR3 reads TGTGCCAGCGTGACAGGGGAGTCCTATGGCTACACCTTC. Its protein product is CASVTGESYGYTF.

This rearrangement joins TRBV29-1 to TRBJ1-1; D not certain. Germline CDR1 SQVTM, CDR2 ANQGSEA. The CDR3 covers 14 residues. Trimming took off 4 bases at V and 0 bases at J, with 12 bases between the two ends. The CDR3 coding sequence is TGCAGCGTTGTCGCCAGGAGCCTGAACACTGAAGCTTTCTTT. Its protein product is CSVVARSLNTEAFF.

The V and J genes are TRBV7-2 and TRBJ2-5; maybe TRBD2 (5 bases). The better agreement between TRBJ2-7 and the DNA end casts doubt on the J call. The CDR3 spans 13 residues. CDR1 is SGHTA, CDR2 FQGNSA, per germline. CDR3 residues: CASSLGNRYEQYF. CDR3 DNA: TGTGCCAGCAGCCTCGGGAATCGATACGAGCAGTACTTC.

J is TRBJ2-3 and V is TRBV7-3; 8 bases fit TRBD2. The junction had 7 bases not matched to a gene; V was cut back by 4 bases and J by 4 bases. Germline V gene lookup returns CDR1 SGHTA and CDR2 FQGTGA. CDR3 length: 15 amino acids. The CDR3 DNA reads TGTGCCAGCAGCTCGCGAGGGACTAGTGCAGATACGCAGTATTTT. This translates into CASSSRGTSADTQYF.